This T cell receptor beta chain is from a study of shared clonotypes between healthy human individuals. Turning to the study itself: The donors, a couple of women and a few men, were aged 18 to 49. Study-level points and caveats: Genetic and exposure-history diversity was limited by the small donor number.

Generated by immunoSEQ multiplex PCR, the TCRdb table keeps only in-frame clones and is missing some. This repertoire shows approximately 500,000 clones, 90% to 96% found once; its top ten account for about 0.054%. As for this clone: Its specificity is unknown.

V was clipped by 0 bases and J by 1 base, with 13 bases between them. CDR3 size: 17 residues. Per the germline V gene, CDR1 is SGHNT and CDR2 is YENEEA. This clonotype was sampled from a woman in her twenties or thirties in good health. The source material was naive CD4+ T cells sorted from blood. Subset given: CD45RA+ positively selected. This sequence joins TRBV11-3 and TRBJ1-3, with a tentative D call TRBD1 (6 bases). The CDR3 is CASSLEYTGISGNTIYF. The CDR3 DNA reads TGTGCCAGCAGCTTAGAATATACAGGGATTTCTGGAAACACCATATATTTT.